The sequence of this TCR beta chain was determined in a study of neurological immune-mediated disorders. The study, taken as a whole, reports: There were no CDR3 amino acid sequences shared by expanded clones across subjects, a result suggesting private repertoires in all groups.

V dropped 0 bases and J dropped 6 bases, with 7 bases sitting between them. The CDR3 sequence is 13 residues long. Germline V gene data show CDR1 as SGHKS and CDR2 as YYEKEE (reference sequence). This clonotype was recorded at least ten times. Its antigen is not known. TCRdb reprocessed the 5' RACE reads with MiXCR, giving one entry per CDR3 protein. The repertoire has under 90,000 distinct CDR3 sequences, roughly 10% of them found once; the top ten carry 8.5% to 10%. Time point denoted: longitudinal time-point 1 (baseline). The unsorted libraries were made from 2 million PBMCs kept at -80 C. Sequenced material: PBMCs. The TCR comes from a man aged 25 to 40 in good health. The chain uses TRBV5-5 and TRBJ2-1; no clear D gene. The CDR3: CASSLDTGNEQFF. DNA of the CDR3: TGTGCCAGCAGCTTGGATACTGGCAATGAGCAGTTCTTC.